Presented here are 30 T cell receptor beta chains from one specimen sequenced in a study of T-cell memory formation after mild COVID-19. TCRdb passed the 5' RACE reads through MiXCR, listing each CDR3 protein once. The sample includes around 200,000 distinct CDR3 sequences, 16% of them seen just once. Sequenced material: PBMCs or a T cell subset sorted from them (not recorded which). These receptors originate from an adult woman who had mild COVID-19 (a few samples of this study predate the infection). Cell type and time point are not known.

This clonotype was recorded at least ten times. V gene TRBV7-8 combines with J gene TRBJ2-3, with TRBD2 matching over 7 bases. This CDR3 spans 17 amino acids. Germline V gene sequence: CDR1 SGHVS, CDR2 FQNEAQ. The ends lost 5 bases at V and 3 bases at J; junction bases unmatched: 14. CDR3 sequence: CASSQRPGTIRTDTQYF. CDR3 bases: TGTGCCAGCAGCCAACGACCGGGGACTATAAGGACAGATACGCAGTATTTT.

This clonotype has just a few counts. The V and J genes are TRBV6-2 or TRBV6-3 and TRBJ2-7; a possible D gene is TRBD1 (6 bases). CDR1 MNHEY and CDR2 SVGEGT come from the germline V gene. Trimming cost V 6 bases and J 3 bases, with 18 bases left between them. The CDR3 sequence is 15 residues long. The CDR3 DNA sequence: TGTGCCAGCAGACAACAGGGATCCCTTCTCTACGAGCAGTACTTC. This gives the protein CASRQQGSLLYEQYF.

The chain uses TRBV9 and TRBJ2-7; no reliable D call. Trimming pared 1 base from V and 0 bases from J, leaving 8 bases between. Germline CDR1 reads SGDLS; CDR2 reads YYNGEE. This CDR3 is 14 amino acids long. This chain's CDR3 is CASSVLGTSYEQYF. The CDR3 bases are TGTGCCAGCAGCGTATTAGGCACCTCCTACGAGCAGTACTTC. The full variable domain, in which reference TRBV9 and TRBJ2-7 provide the parts outside the CDR3, is DSGVTQTPKHLITATGQRVTLRCSPRSGDLSVYWYQQSLDQGLQFLIQYYNGEERAKGNILERFSAQQFPDLHSELNLSSLELGDSALYFCASSVLGTSYEQYFGPGTRLTVT.

This clonotype was observed a handful of times. The CDR3 carries no conserved terminal phenylalanine or tryptophan, so it likely arises from a read error. No DNA is shown, since the ends of the CDR3 on it are uncertain; the CDR3 is the one TCRdb lists. J is TRBJ2-1 and V is TRBV7-9. Per the germline V gene, CDR1 is SEHNR and CDR2 is FQNEAQ (reference sequence). The CDR3 adds up to 11 amino acids, both ends counted. CDR3 residues: CASSLARSDTM.

J is TRBJ1-1 and V is TRBV11-3, with a possible D match to TRBD1 (6 bases). The CDR3 runs to 14 residues. Germline V lookup: CDR1 SGHNT, CDR2 YENEEA. V shed 3 bases and J shed 1 base, with 9 bases lying between them. The DNA for the CDR3 is TGTGCCAGCAGCTTCACCAGGGGGAACACTGAAGCTTTCTTT. Its translation: CASSFTRGNTEAFF.

The chain links TRBV4-2 to TRBJ2-5; D gene ambiguous. Germline V gene lookup returns CDR1 LGHNA and CDR2 YNFKEQ. CDR3 length: 17 residues. Between the trimmed V and J ends, which lost 2 bases and 1 base, there was a span of 17 bases. The CDR3 is CASSQPLGLGFQETQYF. The CDR3 nucleotides read TGTGCCAGCAGCCAACCCCTAGGTTTGGGATTCCAAGAGACCCAGTACTTC.

The genes are TRBV6-1 and TRBJ2-7; no firm D call. The V and J ends lost 6 bases and 5 bases respectively, with 17 bases between them. The CDR3 consists of 14 residues. CDR1 is MNHNS, CDR2 SASEGT, per germline. DNA for the CDR3: TGTGCCAGCAGCCGACTCGTGATAGGCGACGAGCAGTACTTC. Translating gives CASSRLVIGDEQYF.

The chain uses TRBV6-5 and TRBJ1-2; D gene ambiguous. Trimming stripped 0 bases from V and 8 bases from J, with 16 bases between. CDR3 size: 15 residues. CDR1 is MNHEY and CDR2 is SVGAGI in the germline V gene. The CDR3 DNA reads TGTGCCAGCAGTTACTCCAGCGACTTCCAAGGGGGCTACACCTTC. Translation gives CASSYSSDFQGGYTF.

The chain is built from TRBV7-8 and TRBJ1-5; TRBD1 matches 8 bases. This CDR3 is 16 amino acids long. Germline assignment: CDR1 SGHVS and CDR2 FQNEAQ. Trimming cost V 7 bases and J 3 bases; bases outside gene matches: 11. CDR3 region: CASKLRGGQANQPQHF. The CDR3 nucleotides are TGTGCCAGCAAGCTTAGAGGGGGACAGGCCAATCAGCCCCAGCATTTT.

The rearrangement uses TRBV20-1 and TRBJ2-7; 8 positions match TRBD2. This CDR3 region has 15 residues. From germline, CDR1 is DFQATT and CDR2 SNEGSKA (reference sequence). With V trimmed by 0 bases and J by 5 bases, 9 bases remained unmatched. The CDR3 spells CSARDSGAGGHEQYF. CDR3 coding DNA: TGCAGTGCTAGAGATTCTGGGGCGGGAGGTCACGAGCAGTACTTC.

The chain combines TRBV5-1 with TRBJ2-5; 10 nucleotides agree with TRBD2. This CDR3 contains 16 residues. With V trimmed by 0 bases and J by 3 bases, 5 bases remained unmatched. Germline CDR1 and CDR2: SGHRS and YFSETQ. The CDR3 region has the DNA TGCGCCAGCAGCTTGGAGGCAGCGGGGGGGGAAGAGACCCAGTACTTC. Its protein is CASSLEAAGGEETQYF.

This clonotype was seen more than once but under ten times. This chain connects TRBV5-1 to TRBJ2-3, with 11 nucleotides matching TRBD2. The CDR3 has 16 amino acids. Germline V gene lookup returns CDR1 SGHRS and CDR2 YFSETQ. V was pared by 4 bases and J by 2 bases, with 6 bases of the junction left unmatched. This chain's CDR3 is CASSGIAGGITDTQYF. The DNA for the CDR3 is TGCGCCAGCAGCGGCATAGCGGGGGGGATCACAGATACGCAGTATTTT.

The CDR3 bases are TGTGCCAGCAGCCAAGATAGAATGTATAGCGGGGGAAGCACAGATACGCAGTATTTT. It specifies CASSQDRMYSGGSTDTQYF. V and J are TRBV4-2 and TRBJ2-3; 9 bases align to TRBD2. The CDR3 contains 19 residues. V shed 0 bases, J shed 0 bases, and the junction held 10 bases outside the gene matches. Germline-derived CDR1 and CDR2 are LGHNA and YNFKEQ.

In its sample, this clonotype was seen many times. The chain is built from TRBV7-2 and TRBJ2-1; 10 bases line up with TRBD2. This CDR3 has 15 amino acids. V shed 6 bases and J 9 bases; nucleotides not matched to a gene: 11. Germline CDR1 reads SGHTA; CDR2 reads FQGNSA. The CDR3 sequence: CASRPTSGNLGEQFF. CDR3 nucleotides: TGTGCCAGCAGGCCAACTAGCGGGAACCTGGGTGAGCAGTTCTTC.

This clonotype was seen more than once but under ten times. The chain joins TRBV5-1 to TRBJ2-2, with a tentative D call TRBD1 (6 bases). The length of the CDR3 is 16 residues. The germline V gene has CDR1 SGHRS and CDR2 YFSETQ. Trimming shortened V by 0 bases and J by 4 bases, and 13 bases separated the two germline ends. CDR3 protein: CASSLVAGDPTGELFF. CDR3 DNA: TGCGCCAGCAGCTTGGTGGCAGGGGACCCCACCGGGGAGCTGTTTTTT.

CDR3 sequence: CASSFVTRGEQFF. Here the CDR3 DNA reads TGTGCCAGCAGCTTCGTTACTAGGGGTGAGCAGTTCTTC. This chain uses TRBV7-2 with TRBJ2-1; either TRBD1 or TRBD2 may supply D (5 bases each). CDR1 SGHTA and CDR2 FQGNSA come from the germline V gene. The ends were cut back, 3 bases at V and 9 bases at J, with 12 bases in the middle. The CDR3 length is 13 residues.

This clonotype appeared a few times. The chain recombines TRBV29-1 with TRBJ2-1; 12 nucleotides match TRBD1. Germline V CDR1 and CDR2: SQVTM, ANQGSEA. This CDR3 is built from 13 residues. Trimming cost V 7 bases and J 5 bases; bases outside gene matches: 3. The CDR3 loop reads CSAGTGGHNEQFF. The CDR3 bases are TGCAGCGCCGGGACAGGGGGCCACAATGAGCAGTTCTTC.

This clonotype has a handful of counts. The chain is built from TRBV6-6 and TRBJ2-7; 10 bases map to TRBD1. Germline CDR1 and CDR2: MNHNY and SVGAGI (reference sequence). V shed 0 bases and J 4 bases; nucleotides not matched to a gene: 3. This CDR3 has 15 amino acids. CDR3 DNA sequence: TGTGCCAGCAGTTACTCGACAGGGGGCGGGTACGAGCAGTACTTC. This encodes CASSYSTGGGYEQYF.

This clonotype showed up just a few times. The rearrangement joins TRBV5-1 to TRBJ1-1; a possible D gene is TRBD1 (5 bases). Germline CDR1 and CDR2: SGHRS and YFSETQ. The CDR3 length is 15 residues. The germline V and J ends were trimmed by 0 bases and 1 base, with 10 bases remaining between them. CDR3 protein: CASSLDGAPNTEAFF. DNA for the CDR3: TGCGCCAGCAGCTTGGATGGGGCCCCGAACACTGAAGCTTTCTTT. The whole variable domain, filled in from reference TRBV5-1 and TRBJ1-1, reads KAGVTQTPRYLIKTRGQQVTLSCSPISGHRSVSWYQQTPGQGLQFLFEYFSETQRNKGNFPGRFSGRQFSNSRSEMNVSTLELGDSALYLCASSLDGAPNTEAFFGQGTRLTVV.

In DNA, the CDR3 is TGCGCCAGCAGCCGGGAGCGGGGGGGCCTCGATGAGCAGTTCTTC. Translating gives CASSRERGGLDEQFF. V gene TRBV5-1 combines with J gene TRBJ2-1; TRBD2 matches at 10 bases. The V gene's germline CDR1 is SGHRS and CDR2 YFSETQ. The CDR3 contains 15 residues. Trimming took 4 bases from V and 8 from J; bases not matched to a gene: 9. Complete variable domain (other parts from reference TRBV5-1 and TRBJ2-1): KAGVTQTPRYLIKTRGQQVTLSCSPISGHRSVSWYQQTPGQGLQFLFEYFSETQRNKGNFPGRFSGRQFSNSRSEMNVSTLELGDSALYLCASSRERGGLDEQFFGPGTRLTVL.

V usage is TRBV20-1 and J usage is TRBJ1-2; TRBD1 matches 8 bases. The CDR3 loop spans 13 amino acids. The trim removed 6 bases at V and 0 bases at J, leaving 3 bases unmatched. The germline gives CDR1 DFQATT, CDR2 SNEGSKA (reference sequence). CDR3 sequence reads: CSARTGTNYGYTF. DNA of the CDR3: TGCAGTGCCAGGACAGGGACTAACTATGGCTACACCTTC.

This clonotype was observed a handful of times. The V and J genes are TRBV5-1 and TRBJ2-7; tentatively, D is TRBD1 or TRBD2 (5 bases each). Germline CDR1 SGHRS, CDR2 YFSETQ. Trimming shortened V by 5 bases and J by 7 bases, and 19 bases separated the two germline ends. The CDR3 runs to 14 residues. CDR3 protein: CASRHGASAEEQYF. The DNA for the CDR3 is TGCGCCAGCAGGCATGGGGCGTCAGCGGAGGAGCAGTACTTC.

This clonotype was seen ten or more times. The chain carries TRBV7-9 and TRBJ1-2; D is undetermined. Germline V gene lookup returns CDR1 SEHNR and CDR2 FQNEAQ (reference sequence). V dropped 4 bases and J dropped 2 bases, with 8 bases sitting between them. The CDR3 extends over 13 amino acids. Here the CDR3 DNA reads TGTGCCAGCAGCTCCGGGAGGAACTATGGCTACACCTTC. Amino acid sequence: CASSSGRNYGYTF.

This clonotype was seen more than once but under ten times. The chain is built from TRBV7-9 and TRBJ1-5; D not resolved. Trimming pared 5 bases from V and 3 bases from J, leaving 11 bases between. The CDR3 has 14 amino acids. From germline, CDR1 is SEHNR and CDR2 FQNEAQ (reference sequence). The CDR3 bases are TGTGCCAGCAGCCCCGACGGAGACAATCAGCCCCAGCATTTT. Translated, it gives CASSPDGDNQPQHF.

The rearrangement uses TRBV3-1 and TRBJ2-1; 9 bases agree with TRBD2. CDR3 length: 13 residues. Losses at the gene ends were 4 bases for V and 12 bases for J; bases not matched to a gene: 7. Germline V CDR1 and CDR2: LGHDT, YNNKEL (reference sequence). CDR3 in amino acids: CASSPPTSGPQFF. CDR3 nucleotides: TGTGCCAGCAGCCCCCCCACTAGCGGGCCGCAGTTCTTC.

This clonotype was detected ten times or more. The CDR3 sequence: CASSRSTYEQYF. The CDR3 DNA reads TGTGCCAGCAGCCGATCCACCTACGAGCAGTACTTC. The chain links TRBV3-1 to TRBJ2-7; D remains ambiguous. The germline CDR1 and CDR2 sequences are LGHDT and YNNKEL (reference sequence). The germline V and J ends were trimmed by 4 bases and 2 bases, with 6 bases remaining between them. The CDR3 length is 12 residues.

This clonotype was observed a few times. V is TRBV29-1 and J is TRBJ2-1; D call uncertain. Trimming left V 4 bases short and J 6 bases short, with 10 bases between. The CDR3 is made up of 12 amino acids. Germline CDR1 and CDR2: SQVTM and ANQGSEA. The CDR3 bases are TGCAGCGTTGGCTCGGGTCTCAATGAGCAGTTCTTC. It specifies CSVGSGLNEQFF.

The V and J genes are TRBV27 and TRBJ1-1, with D unresolved. The germline CDR1 and CDR2 sequences are MNHEY and SMNVEV (reference sequence). CDR3 length equals 15 residues. V gave up 5 bases and J gave up 5 bases, with 18 bases separating them. CDR3 sequence reads: CASSPPPALRTEAFF. CDR3 nucleotides: TGTGCCAGCAGTCCCCCCCCAGCCTTGAGGACTGAAGCTTTCTTT.

This chain links TRBV5-1 with TRBJ2-1, with D possibly being TRBD2 (6 bases). The CDR3 consists of 15 residues. Trimming pared 0 bases from V and 6 bases from J, leaving 13 bases between. Germline V gene sequence: CDR1 SGHRS, CDR2 YFSETQ. The CDR3 sequence is CASSLVAEGVNEQFF. For the CDR3, the DNA is TGCGCCAGCAGCTTGGTGGCGGAGGGTGTCAATGAGCAGTTCTTC.

This clonotype was seen a handful of times. The chain recombines TRBV24-1 with TRBJ2-3, with D unresolved. Germline V gene lookup returns CDR1 KGHDR and CDR2 SFDVKD. The CDR3 is 15 amino acids. V lost 4 bases, J lost 1 base, and 11 bases lay in between. CDR3 sequence reads: CATSDPADRTDTQYF. The CDR3 DNA sequence: TGTGCCACCAGTGACCCCGCGGACCGCACAGATACGCAGTATTTT.